This record concerns one T cell receptor beta chain sequence. The antigen is not known. This CDR3 is built from 16 residues. With V trimmed by 4 bases and J by 0 bases, 5 bases remained unmatched. Germline CDR1 and CDR2: SQVTM and ANQGSEA. The data are from a study of early T cells in non-severe SARS-CoV-2 infection. Unique molecular identifiers (one per individual cDNA molecule) were attached. TCRdb ran MiXCR on the 5' RACE reads and lists one entry per CDR3 protein. The sample carries fewer than 65,000 distinct CDR3 sequences, roughly a tenth recorded once. Whole-study results and caveats: A preference for anti-spike CD8 responses marked VDJdb matching, which missed private and CD4 specificities.

This clonotype was sampled from an adult who was a healthcare worker with PCR-confirmed SARS-CoV-2 infection or an uninfected control (not recorded which). Material: whole blood. The chain links TRBV29-1 to TRBJ2-1; 11 nucleotides align to TRBD2. The CDR3 is CSVVGLADSSYNEQFF. The CDR3 nucleotides are TGCAGCGTTGTGGGACTAGCGGACAGCTCCTACAATGAGCAGTTCTTC.